These 8 T cell receptor beta chains were all obtained from the same sample, sequenced in a study of cytomegalovirus exposure and HLA in healthy donors. A multiplex PCR was run with 60 Vbeta primers and 13 Jbeta primers. Assay: immunoSEQ multiplex PCR; the TCRdb copy retains only in-frame clones and omits some. The sample includes 100,000 to 150,000 clones, 80% to 90% seen only once; the top ten take about 3.7%. The specimen was PBMCs. The source is a woman between 40 and 50 years old in good health and CMV-seropositive.

V is TRBV7-2 and J is TRBJ1-2; 8 bases are a match to TRBD1. J was trimmed by 7 bases and V by 2 bases; bases with no gene match: 3. This CDR3 has 13 residues. The V gene's germline CDR1 is SGHTA and CDR2 FQGNSA. CDR3 coding DNA: TGTGCCAGCAGCTTATCAGGGGGCGTTGGCTACACCTTC. This encodes CASSLSGGVGYTF.

V and J are TRBV19 and TRBJ1-4; a weak D match, TRBD1 (6 bases). The V and J ends lost 3 bases and 8 bases respectively, with 13 bases between them. Germline V gene sequence: CDR1 LNHDA, CDR2 SQIVND (reference sequence). This CDR3 comprises 14 residues. In nucleotides, the CDR3 is TGTGCCAGTAGTATTAACGGGGGGCCGGAAAAACTGTTTTTT. This encodes CASSINGGPEKLFF.

The chain has TRBV4-1 and TRBJ2-7; tentative D call: TRBD1 (7 bases). The CDR3 is made up of 15 amino acids. V was trimmed by 4 bases and J by 3 bases, leaving 16 bases between them. In germline, CDR1 is MGHRA, CDR2 YSYEKL. Here the CDR3 DNA reads TGCGCCAGCAGCCTCCAGGGGGGACAGAACTACGAGCAGTACTTC. This sequence encodes CASSLQGGQNYEQYF.

This rearrangement joins TRBV28 to TRBJ2-5; D is possibly TRBD1 (6 bases). CDR1 and CDR2 (germline): MDHEN, SYDVKM. V was shortened by 5 bases and J by 4 bases, with 14 bases between the two germline ends. The CDR3 covers 14 residues. CDR3 DNA sequence: TGTGCCAGCAGTCAGATAATACAGGGAGAGACCCAGTACTTC. The encoded protein is CASSQIIQGETQYF.

This chain connects TRBV7-9 to TRBJ1-3; D remains unclear. V was trimmed by 4 bases and J by 2 bases, leaving 12 bases between them. Germline lookup yields CDR1 SEHNR and CDR2 FQNEAQ (reference sequence). This CDR3 contains 15 residues. CDR3 loop: CASSYGRGTGNTIYF. In DNA form, the CDR3 reads TGTGCCAGCAGCTATGGACGAGGGACTGGAAACACCATATATTTT.

This sequence joins TRBV19 and TRBJ1-5, with 8 bases that match TRBD1. J was trimmed by 7 bases and V by 4 bases; bases with no gene match: 9. The CDR3 is 15 residues long. Germline V gene sequence: CDR1 LNHDA, CDR2 SQIVND (reference sequence). This chain's CDR3 is CASSRTTGAGQPQHF. DNA of the CDR3: TGTGCCAGTAGTAGAACGACAGGGGCAGGCCAGCCCCAGCATTTT.

The chain carries TRBV9 and TRBJ2-2; D remains unclear. This CDR3 spans 15 amino acids. V shed 1 base and J shed 3 bases, with 10 bases lying between them. The germline V gene encodes CDR1 SGDLS and CDR2 YYNGEE. The CDR3 DNA is TGTGCCAGCAGCGTATTCTCCGCGGACACCGGGGAGCTGTTTTTT. Translation: CASSVFSADTGELFF.

This chain joins TRBV6-1 and TRBJ2-5; D gene uncertain. Per germline, CDR1 MNHNS and CDR2 SASEGT. The CDR3 length is 13 residues. The ends were cut back, 3 bases at V and 5 bases at J, with 10 bases in the middle. The CDR3 coding sequence is TGTGCCAGCAGTGACAGGATAGATGAGACCCAGTACTTC. Its translation: CASSDRIDETQYF.